This paragraph covers one T cell receptor (beta chain) sequence. The antigen remains unidentified. Following extraction, RNA underwent reverse transcription to cDNA, which served as the sequencing template. Clones were sequenced by immunoSEQ multiplex PCR, and TCRdb holds only the in-frame ones, with some missing. The data contain roughly 64,000 clones, around 47% of them seen just once; the ten biggest clones take up roughly half. This entry comes from a study of CD8+ T cells in alopecia areata. Notes on the study in general: Patients shared TCRs less clearly than mice did, possibly for HLA-related reasons.

CDR1 and CDR2 (germline): MDHEN, SYDVKM. The J segment lost 15 bases and the V segment lost 3 bases, leaving 3 bases of the junction unmatched. The CDR3 sequence is 11 residues long. As part of sample collection, lesional scalp punch biopsies and peripheral blood were taken from alopecia areata patients. The source is a human donor with alopecia areata. This chain connects TRBV28 to TRBJ2-1; 9 positions agree with TRBD1. What was sequenced was NKG2D-low CD8+ T cells sorted from blood. The CDR3 region is CASSFGTGRFF. The CDR3 DNA reads TGTGCCAGCAGTTTCGGGACAGGGAGGTTCTTC. The full variable domain, with the rest looked up from reference TRBV28 and TRBJ2-1, is DVKVTQSSRYLVKRTGEKVFLECVQDMDHENMFWYRQDPGLGLRLIYFSYDVKMKEKGDIPEGYSVSREKKERFSLILESASTNQTSMYLCASSFGTGRFFGPGTRLTVL.